The subject of this entry is one T cell receptor beta chain. Those enrolled, adults aged 18 to 89 years, came from about two dozen US areas. Clinical histories supplied by participants themselves formed the basis of cohort assignment. Study processing details: Estimation of nucleated cell counts relied on the amplification of reference gene primers. Here immunoSEQ multiplex PCR was the method, and the copy in TCRdb shows in-frame clones only, minus some. Clone size and the V and J calls come from that table; the DNA yielded D and trimming. The data show hundreds of thousands of clones, 70% to 90% seen once. The CDR3 has 13 residues. Germline loops: CDR1 SEHNR, CDR2 FQNEAQ (reference sequence). V lost 3 bases to trimming and J lost 5 bases, with 7 bases between them. The record originates from a study of blood T cell repertoires in COVID-19. The wider study: Sites in the United States, Italy and Spain provided acute and convalescent COVID-19 samples.

This receptor was taken from a woman aged 30 to 39 who had recovered from COVID-19. The chain employs TRBV7-9 and TRBJ2-2; D unclear. The specimen sequenced was PBMCs or T cells enriched from blood (not recorded which). DNA for the CDR3: TGTGCCAGCAGCTTGTCAGCGACCGGGGAGCTGTTTTTT. Amino acid sequence: CASSLSATGELFF.